One and the same sample provided the 10 T cell receptor beta chains below, sequenced in a study of T cell repertoires in cytomegalovirus infection. No antigen has been assigned to these receptors. TCRdb ran MiXCR on the reads and lists one entry per CDR3 protein. The sample lists tens of thousands of distinct CDR3 sequences; more than 25% were seen once. Sequencing was performed on CD8+ T cells from cultured PBMCs, taken from culture after CMV antigen stimulation. The receptor source for this set is a human donor in good health (CMV status not recorded). Some clones in this sample may be carry-over from other donors' samples.

The V gene is TRBV30, the J gene TRBJ2-1; D might be TRBD2 (7 bases). The CDR3 loop spans 14 amino acids. Trimming took 5 bases from V and 2 from J, leaving 13 bases between them. Germline V gene data show CDR1 as GTSNPN and CDR2 as SVGIG (reference sequence). The CDR3 sequence: CAWDPRGPYNEQFF. The CDR3 DNA reads TGTGCCTGGGACCCGCGGGGGCCCTACAATGAGCAGTTCTTC.

CDR3 sequence reads: CASSSAGAQEKLFF. In DNA form, the CDR3 reads TGTGCCAGCAGCTCCGCCGGGGCGCAGGAAAAACTGTTTTTT. This chain joins TRBV11-3 and TRBJ1-4; D might be TRBD1 (5 bases). Germline values: CDR1 SGHNT, CDR2 YENEEA. The V end lost 4 bases, the J end lost 8 bases, and 14 bases lay between the germline ends. This CDR3 is 14 amino acids long. The complete variable domain, with remaining parts taken from reference TRBV11-3 and TRBJ1-4, reads EAGVVQSPRYKIIEKKQPVAFWCNPISGHNTLYWYLQNLGQGPELLIRYENEEAVDDSQLPKDRFSAERLKGVDSTLKIQPAELGDSAVYLCASSSAGAQEKLFFGSGTQLSVL.

The CDR3 sequence: CASSLFSEGNEQFF. In nucleotides, the CDR3 is TGCGCCAGCAGCTTGTTCTCAGAAGGGAATGAGCAGTTCTTC. V and J are TRBV5-1 and TRBJ2-1; D ambiguous. V was trimmed by 1 base and J by 7 bases, leaving 12 bases between them. Germline V CDR1 and CDR2: SGHRS, YFSETQ. The CDR3 spans 14 residues.

This clonotype was seen repeatedly, ten times or more. The chain couples TRBV7-6 to TRBJ2-7, with D hard to call. The germline gives CDR1 SGHVS, CDR2 FNYEAQ. There are 13 residues in the CDR3. Trimming left V 5 bases short and J 0 bases short, with 8 bases between. This CDR3 is CASSPGPSYEQYF. CDR3 bases: TGTGCCAGCAGCCCCGGGCCCTCCTACGAGCAGTACTTC.

This clonotype was recorded a few times. CDR3 residues: CASSLGTFGEQFF. The DNA for the CDR3 is TGTGCCAGCAGCTTGGGGACCTTTGGTGAGCAGTTCTTC. The rearrangement joins TRBV5-6 to TRBJ2-1; unclear D gene. V lost 0 bases and J 9 bases, leaving 10 bases between the germline ends. Germline V gene sequence: CDR1 SGHDT, CDR2 YYEEEE. This CDR3 has 13 amino acids.

This clonotype was picked up many times. V gene TRBV7-2 combines with J gene TRBJ2-3; 7 nucleotides agree with TRBD1. Germline V gene lookup returns CDR1 SGHTA and CDR2 FQGNSA. With V trimmed by 8 bases and J by 4 bases, 6 bases remained unmatched. There are 13 residues in the CDR3. As DNA, the CDR3 is TGTGCCAGCGGCAGACAGGGTGCAGATACGCAGTATTTT. Its translation: CASGRQGADTQYF.

This clonotype was detected only a few times. This chain joins TRBV19 and TRBJ2-1; 9 nucleotides align to TRBD2. The CDR3 loop spans 14 amino acids. Per the germline V gene, CDR1 is LNHDA and CDR2 is SQIVND (reference sequence). Trimming took 4 bases from V and 8 from J; bases not matched to a gene: 6. DNA for the CDR3: TGTGCCAGTAGTAACCACGGCGGGGGGGATGAGCAGTTCTTC. Translated: CASSNHGGGDEQFF.

This sequence joins TRBV6-1 and TRBJ2-3, with D possibly matching TRBD2 (5 bases). Germline V gene data show CDR1 as MNHNS and CDR2 as SASEGT. Trimming cost V 2 bases and J 3 bases, with 12 bases left between them. The CDR3 extends over 15 amino acids. The CDR3 sequence: CASSERGPKTDTQYF. Here the CDR3 DNA reads TGTGCCAGCAGTGAACGGGGTCCGAAGACAGATACGCAGTATTTT.

V and J are TRBV18 and TRBJ2-7; TRBD2 aligns across 11 bases. Trimming at V came to 4 bases and at J to 0 bases, leaving 2 bases not matched to a gene. This CDR3 comprises 15 residues. Germline CDR1 KGHSH, CDR2 LQKENI. The chain's CDR3 is CASSLGTSGSYEQYF. Written as DNA, the CDR3 is TGTGCCAGCTCACTAGGGACTAGCGGCTCCTACGAGCAGTACTTC.

This clonotype was counted many times. The chain joins TRBV12-5 to TRBJ1-6; 7 nucleotides line up with TRBD1. Germline CDR1 reads LGHNT; CDR2 reads FRNRAP. Germline trimming cut 6 bases from V and 10 bases from J; bases unmatched to any gene: 9. There are 14 residues in the CDR3. CDR3 region: CASGTGQARSPLHF. Here the CDR3 DNA reads TGTGCTAGTGGAACCGGACAGGCTCGATCACCCCTCCACTTT. Looking up the rest from reference TRBV12-5 and TRBJ1-6 gives the full variable domain: DARVTQTPRHKVTEMGQEVTMRCQPILGHNTVFWYRQTMMQGLELLAYFRNRAPLDDSGMPKDRFSAEMPDATLATLKIQPSEPRDSAVYFCASGTGQARSPLHFGNGTRLTVT.